There are many counts of the clone carrying this T cell receptor (beta chain). Its matching antigen is unknown. These data are taken from a study of human T cells and chemical hapten exposure. Time point denoted: healthy volunteer bleed at 2 weeks. Extraction of total RNA was performed on unfractionated whole blood. Germline V gene sequence: CDR1 DFQATT, CDR2 SNEGSKA (reference sequence). There are 15 residues in the CDR3. With V trimmed by 6 bases and J by 4 bases, 5 bases remained unmatched. General study points: TCRs at high frequency, those above 1 in 1000, did not change with DPC sensitization.

TCRdb analysed the RACE reads with MiXCR anew, one entry per CDR3 protein. The data contain tens of thousands of distinct CDR3 sequences, roughly 4.2% of them singletons. This chain joins TRBV20-1 and TRBJ2-3; 15 bases are shared with TRBD2. The origin of this receptor is a human donor in good health. Some clones in this sample may be carry-over from other donors' samples. Sample: whole blood. The CDR3 bases are TGCAGTGCCCGCTGGACTAGCGGGAGGGCAGATACGCAGTATTTT. This sequence encodes CSARWTSGRADTQYF.